Listed below are T cell receptor beta chains from one sample, sequenced in a study of blood T cell repertoires in COVID-19. Sequencing used immunoSEQ multiplex PCR; TCRdb keeps in-frame clones, though not all of them. The sample yields about 270,000 clones, around 86% seen once. Sequenced sample: peripheral blood. The receptors here all came from a man between 40 and 49 years old with active or convalescent COVID-19. CDR3s include the opening cysteine and the closing phenylalanine or tryptophan. D genes are given only for firm matches. Clone size is stated in some rows and not others, as once, few, many or a class when expanded.

v_gene	d_gene	abundance	j_gene	CDR3nt	CDR3aa
TRBV6-5	TRBD1	many	TRBJ1-5	TGTGCCAGCAGCACGACAGGGAATCAGCCCCAGCATTTT	CASSTTGNQPQHF
TRBV19	.	once	TRBJ2-3	TGTGCCAGTAGTAAAGAGGGGAGTGGGTGGCACACAGATACGCAGTATTTT	CASSKEGSGWHTDTQYF
TRBV4-1	.	.	TRBJ1-2	TGCGCCAGCAGCCAAGATGCACTCTCGGTCTATGGCTACACCTTC	CASSQDALSVYGYTF
TRBV9	.	.	TRBJ1-6	TGTGCCAGCGGAGGTGGGGTATCTTATTCACCCCTCCACTTT	CASGGGVSYSPLHF
TRBV7-6	.	.	TRBJ1-5	TGTGCCAGCAGCTTAACAGGGACCGATCAGCCCCAGCATTTT	CASSLTGTDQPQHF
TRBV5-8	.	.	TRBJ1-2	TGTGCCAGCAGATCGACAGTAGGCTATGGCTACACCTTC	CASRSTVGYGYTF
TRBV19	.	.	TRBJ2-1	TGTGCCAGTAGTATTAGTCGGAGTTTGCTAGGCAATGAGCAGTTCTTC	CASSISRSLLGNEQFF
TRBV25-1	TRBD2	once	TRBJ2-5	TGTGCCAGCAGTGGAACTAGCGGGATTGAGACCCAGTACTTC	CASSGTSGIETQYF
TRBV19	.	.	TRBJ2-7	TGTGCCAGTAGTATAGGTGGCCGCTCCTACGAGCAGTACTTC	CASSIGGRSYEQYF
TRBV7-2	.	.	TRBJ2-3	TGTGCCAGCAGCTACCCGGGAACCACAGATACGCAGTATTTT	CASSYPGTTDTQYF
TRBV25-1	.	.	TRBJ1-4	TGTGCCAGCAGTAGGGGCAGGGGCAATGAAAAACTGTTTTTT	CASSRGRGNEKLFF
TRBV5-5	TRBD2	.	TRBJ2-5	TGTGCCACGGGGACTAGCGGGAACACTGCGGAGACCCAGTACTTC	CATGTSGNTAETQYF
TRBV3-1/TRBV3-2	.	many	TRBJ2-7	TGTGCCAGCAGCCGTCAGGGGGGTGCCTACGAGCAGTACTTC	CASSRQGGAYEQYF
TRBV7-9	.	.	TRBJ1-6	TGTGCCAGCAGCCCTTCGAGGAGCTCCTATAATTCACCCCTCCACTTT	CASSPSRSSYNSPLHF
TRBV5-4	.	.	TRBJ2-7	TGTGCCAGCAGCTTGGGGGCTAGCGCGGTTCGCGAGCAGTACTTC	CASSLGASAVREQYF